These T cell receptor beta chains were read from a single sample in a study of response to subunit inactivated influenza vaccine. TCRdb independently ran MiXCR on the RT-PCR reads; one entry per CDR3 protein. The table includes just over 300,000 distinct CDR3 sequences, approximately 21% detected once. The sequenced sample was PBMCs from blood, obtained roughly 20 months after vaccination. The receptor source for this set is a man between 50 and 75 years old who received an inactivated influenza vaccine. Each CDR3 is given with its conserved first and last residue.

TRBJ2-2 TRBV12-3/TRBV12-4 CASSLSAQAGELFF
TRBJ1-2 TRBV28 CASSFHTTYGYTF
TRBJ1-1 TRBV20-1 CSARAGRGAFF
TRBJ2-7 TRBV20-1 CSARDIGAFYEQYF
TRBJ2-3 TRBV5-1 CASSLAAGSTDTQYF
TRBJ2-5 TRBV15 CATSRDSPQETQYF
TRBJ2-3 TRBV7-6 CASAPSPWAADTQYF
TRBJ2-1 TRBV24-1 CATSDPGTRYNEQFF
TRBJ1-2 TRBV28 CASSLGFGYTF
TRBJ2-2 TRBV29-1 CSAYLIRVWGTGELFF
TRBJ1-1 TRBV7-2 CASSARGSTEAFF
TRBJ2-7 TRBV27 CASSPLVSGMDEQYF
TRBJ1-1 TRBV7-9 CASSLGPGQGAASEAFF
TRBJ2-7 TRBV4-1 CASSQEDRVWAYEQYF
TRBJ1-6 TRBV21-1 CASRPRVSGGNSPLHF
TRBJ2-7 TRBV4-3 CASSQDRDTYEQYF
TRBJ1-5 TRBV6-1 CASSGTGGIGSNQPQHF
TRBJ2-5 TRBV2 CATGYQETQYF
TRBJ2-2 TRBV20-1 CSARDPLRGELFF
TRBJ1-1 TRBV28 CASNRQLNTEAFF
TRBJ1-3 TRBV3-1 CASSQVGSRYSGNTIYF
TRBJ2-7 TRBV15 CATSRVPGGPYEQYF
TRBJ2-1 TRBV20-1 CSARALADHEQFF
TRBJ2-2 TRBV5-1 CASSFETGWGTGELFF
TRBJ1-1 TRBV7-8 CASNFRQGLAEAFF
TRBJ2-3 TRBV15 CATSPENAGTDTQYF
TRBJ1-1 TRBV19 CASADRDTEAFF
TRBJ1-2 TRBV5-1 CASSPFQGTGQGYTF
TRBJ2-1 TRBV5-1 CASSKDSIFSYNEQFF
TRBJ1-4 TRBV29-1 CSVFHRDRDEKLFF
TRBJ1-1 TRBV7-9 CASSLLGELEAFF
TRBJ1-6 TRBV6-1 CASSEGIDSPLHF
TRBJ2-1 TRBV5-1 CASSSDRVANEQFF
TRBJ2-4 TRBV20-1 CSAIPRARVKNIQYF
TRBJ1-3 TRBV2 CATGDPGTIYF
TRBJ1-4 TRBV5-1 CASSLAPQGGSEKLFF
TRBJ2-3 TRBV5-1 CASSWISGGGITDTQYF